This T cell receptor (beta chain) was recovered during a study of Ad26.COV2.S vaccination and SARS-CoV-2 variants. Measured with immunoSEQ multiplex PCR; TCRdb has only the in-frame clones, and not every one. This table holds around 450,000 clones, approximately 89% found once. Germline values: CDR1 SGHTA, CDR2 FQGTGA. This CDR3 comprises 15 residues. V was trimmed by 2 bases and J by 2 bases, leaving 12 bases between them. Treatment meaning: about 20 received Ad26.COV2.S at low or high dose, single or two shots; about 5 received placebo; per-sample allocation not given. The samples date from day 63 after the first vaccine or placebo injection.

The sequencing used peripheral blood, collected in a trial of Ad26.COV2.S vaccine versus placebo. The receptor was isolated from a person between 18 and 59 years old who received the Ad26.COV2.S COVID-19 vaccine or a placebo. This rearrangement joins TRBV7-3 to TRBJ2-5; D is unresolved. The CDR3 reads CASSLRGTIQETQYF. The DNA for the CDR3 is TGTGCCAGCAGCTTACGTGGCACGATACAAGAGACCCAGTACTTC.